The next 4 T cell receptor beta chains were all read from a single sample in a study of T-cell reconstitution after alpha-beta-depleted transplantation in children. Construction of the TCRbeta library involved unique molecular identifiers. MiXCR was run by TCRdb on the PCR reads, yielding one entry per CDR3 protein. In the table there are 350,000 to 400,000 distinct CDR3 sequences, less than 15% of which are singletons. This specimen was PBMCs, taken from the stem cell graft. The receptor set was obtained from a human donor who donated a stem cell graft to a child with Fanconi anemia.

The J gene is TRBJ2-3, the V gene TRBV28, with D unresolved. The CDR3 has 14 amino acids. Germline CDR1 reads MDHEN; CDR2 reads SYDVKM. Trimming shortened V by 6 bases and J by 2 bases, and 12 bases separated the two germline ends. The CDR3 DNA is TGTGCCAGCAGGGAACCTGGCTCCACAGATACGCAGTATTTT. As protein: CASREPGSTDTQYF.

This clonotype was detected many times. This chain uses TRBV12-3 or TRBV12-4 with TRBJ2-3, with TRBD2 matching 9 bases. V lost 4 bases and J lost 4; bases outside the gene matches: 9. The CDR3 loop spans 16 amino acids. The CDR3 sequence is CASSWAGTSSADTQYF. The DNA for the CDR3 is TGTGCCAGCAGTTGGGCGGGGACTAGCTCTGCAGATACGCAGTATTTT.

This clonotype was counted many times. This rearrangement joins TRBV20-1 to TRBJ1-1, with D possibly TRBD1 on 5 matching bases. Per the germline V gene, CDR1 is DFQATT and CDR2 is SNEGSKA (reference sequence). V lost 6 bases, J lost 0 bases, and 11 bases lay in between. CDR3 size: 13 residues. Here the CDR3 DNA reads TGCAGTGCCCGCGGACAATTGAACACTGAAGCTTTCTTT. This encodes CSARGQLNTEAFF.

Ten or more counts support this clonotype. The J gene is TRBJ2-3, the V gene TRBV29-1; the D is unclear. The CDR3 covers 13 residues. V was cut by 2 bases and J by 1 base, with 7 bases left in between. CDR1 and CDR2 (germline): SQVTM, ANQGSEA. The CDR3 is CSVEPSGTDTQYF. Here the CDR3 DNA reads TGCAGCGTTGAACCATCTGGCACAGATACGCAGTATTTT.